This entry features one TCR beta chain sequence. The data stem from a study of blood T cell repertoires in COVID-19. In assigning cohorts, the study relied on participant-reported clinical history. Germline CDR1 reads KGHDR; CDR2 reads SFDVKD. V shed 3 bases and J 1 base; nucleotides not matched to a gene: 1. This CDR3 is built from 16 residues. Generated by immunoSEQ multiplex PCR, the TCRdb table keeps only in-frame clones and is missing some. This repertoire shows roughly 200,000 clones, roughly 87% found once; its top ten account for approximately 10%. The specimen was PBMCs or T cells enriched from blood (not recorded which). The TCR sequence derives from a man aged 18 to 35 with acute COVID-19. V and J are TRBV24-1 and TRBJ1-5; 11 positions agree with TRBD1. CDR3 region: CATSDRDRGSNQPQHF. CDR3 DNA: TGTGCCACCAGTGATCGGGACAGGGGGAGCAATCAGCCCCAGCATTTT.